This entry describes one T cell receptor (beta chain). The antigen it recognizes is unknown. There are no base qualities to consult, and no much larger clone falls within one base. Ophthalmopathy patients had moderately to severely active disease, with a Clinical Activity Score of 3 or more, a NOSPECS grade of 4 or more, and a disease duration of less than 3 months. Any patient with an uncontrolled infection, another autoimmune disease, pregnancy or lactation was excluded. Clinical symptoms, serum thyroxine and TRAb, thyroid ultrasound, and orbital computed tomography formed the basis for the diagnoses. PBMCs were separated from over 9 ml of fresh peripheral blood using Ficoll-Paque density gradient centrifugation. Trizol reagent was used to extract total RNA, and RNA quality was then checked on an Agilent 2100 Bioanalyzer. CDR1 and CDR2, looked up from the germline V gene, are KGHSH and LQKENI. The CDR3 measures 15 amino acids from cysteine to phenylalanine. Of all the DNA, just the CDR3 is kept, 45 bases in frame from base 1. V and J are truncated by 3 bases and 0 bases respectively, leaving an intervening sequence of 8 bases.

The TCR beta CDR3 regions were amplified from the RNA transcripts. The TCR CDR3 was subjected to a first round of RT-PCR using the HTBI primer set and the Qiagen OneStep RT-PCR kit. The libraries were constructed in a second round of multiplex PCR and then size-selected and purified. Sequencing of the libraries was done on an Illumina HiSeq2000 using paired-end 100 bp reads. In the paper's pipeline: Raw data were processed with SOAPnuke, discarding reads with adapters, uncalled bases, mean Phred below 15, or no exact constant-primer or identifier match. COPE v1.2.5 was used to merge the high-quality paired reads, and each unique nucleotide sequence was defined as a clonotype. MiTCR v1.1 was used to align the clonotypes against IMGT TRBV, TRBD and TRBJ reference segments. The analysis included only V-J combinations with a frequency above 0.0001, which together covered 99% to 99.2% of the repertoires. A TCS score was defined as the ratio between F50 (clonal expansion) and ExV (chaos), using BLOSUM62-based TCRdist between CDR3 peptides within each V-J. Welch's t-statistics and random forest reduced approximately 520 V-J features to around 14, which were used in a naive Bayes classifier (R e1071). The Morisita-Horn index was used to measure how similar the thyroid and blood repertoires were. TCRdb applied fastp at Q25 and MiXCR to the public reads, then kept only in-frame beta chains. Every distinct CDR3 protein forms one entry, paired with its most common genes and DNA. TCRdb, not the original authors, processed these V and J calls. The sample table shows around 610,000 distinct CDR3 sequences, and about 15% are seen once. Of the sample, approximately 4.2% falls within the top ten clones.

The data are from a study of T cells in Graves' hyperthyroidism and ophthalmopathy (dated by TCRdb to between 2018 and 2021). Regarding the research as a whole: Peripheral blood samples were taken at initial diagnosis, before any treatment was given. TCR V-J signatures able to tell the groups apart were searched for in a discovery cohort of around 95 patients, of whom about 40 had Graves' ophthalmopathy and roughly 58 had stable Graves' hyperthyroidism. Prospective prediction of ophthalmopathy was tested in an independent validation cohort of 18 to 20 hyperthyroidism patients and 15 to 17 patients who later progressed to ophthalmopathy. The roughly 90 discovery patients were divided at random into training and test sets in a 7:3 ratio. In addition, the study compared T-cell repertoires in thyroid tissue and in blood from about six Graves' hyperthyroidism patients. Once sampling was done, hyperthyroidism patients were given methimazole at a starting dose of 30 mg daily, whereas ophthalmopathy patients were given high-dose intravenous methylprednisolone. The paper reports TCR Vbeta CDR3 sequencing of 140 or so peripheral blood samples: 40 to 45 ophthalmopathy, under 80 hyperthyroidism and around 17 progressor patients. Beyond this particular receptor, the publication reports: No statistical method was used to set the sample size in advance, and investigators knew the group allocation. In validation, the model predicted progression to ophthalmopathy a median of about 6 months before onset, with about 71% sensitivity and about 75% specificity. Most expanded thyroid clonotypes (frequency above 0.001) were also detected in blood, suggesting blood repertoires may reflect thyroid immune responses. In cross-validation, a model built on a 13 V-J signature told ophthalmopathy apart from stable hyperthyroidism with roughly 87% sensitivity and approximately 84% specificity, and in testing the same model reached 80%/75%.

The sequenced sample was blood. This sequence originates from a woman aged 40 to 50 with Graves' ophthalmopathy. Rearrangement joined TRBV18 to TRBJ2-2, with the D gene uncertain. The CDR3 protein is CASSPRRSNTGELFF. The sequenced DNA: TGTGCCAGCTCACCCCGGCGTTCGAACACCGGGGAGCTGTTTTTT.